The sequence of this T cell receptor (beta chain) was determined in a study of early stage breast cancer tumors. At the level of the study: The ER+/PR+/HER2- tumors included roughly 8 ductal and a handful of lobular carcinomas. General observations from the study: Enriched TCRB sequences shared across patients were mostly commonly generated sequences. Tumor and normal breast were distinguished via blood comparison in about 90% of the 16 patients.

In this sample, this clone turned up a few times. Its cognate antigen is unknown. Each sample had two DNA replicates, 0.45 to 0.65 ug blood or around 1.5 ug tissue. Repertoires were generated with immunoSEQ multiplex PCR, while TCRdb's copy carries only in-frame clones and drops some. The sample has 25,000 to 30,000 clones, less than 75% seen once. This CDR3 spans 15 amino acids. CDR1 SGHVS and CDR2 FNYEAQ come from the germline V gene. V shed 5 bases and J 6 bases; nucleotides not matched to a gene: 5. The J gene is TRBJ2-2, the V gene TRBV7-6; 11 bases are a match to TRBD2. The sample consisted of breast tumor tissue. The clonotype originates from a person aged 45-60 years with breast cancer. CDR3 in DNA: TGTGCCAGCAGCCCTACTAGCGGGAGTTCCGGGGAGCTGTTTTTT. Translated, it gives CASSPTSGSSGELFF.